Below, 28 T cell receptor beta chains from the same sample are listed, as sequenced in a study of OX40 agonist ivuxolimab in advanced cancers. The method was immunoSEQ multiplex PCR; TCRdb's version includes in-frame clones alone and lacks a portion of them. The table records roughly 56,000 clones, around 86% of them present only once. Source: CD4+ or CD8+ T cells sorted from blood, taken in a trial of the OX40 agonist ivuxolimab. The receptor set was obtained from an adult with an advanced solid tumor such as melanoma, head and neck, liver or kidney cancer.

The gene calls are TRBV15 and TRBJ2-3; D unclear. V was clipped by 5 bases and J by 5 bases, with 11 bases between them. CDR1 is LNHNV and CDR2 is YYDKDF in the germline V gene (reference sequence). The CDR3 runs 13 residues. CDR3 nucleotides: TGTGCCACCAGCCTGAGCTTCCAAGATACGCAGTATTTT. Its translation: CATSLSFQDTQYF.

This sequence joins TRBV28 and TRBJ1-2, with TRBD1 matching 12 bases. The V gene's germline CDR1 is MDHEN and CDR2 SYDVKM. The J segment lost 4 bases and the V segment lost 6 bases, leaving 12 bases of the junction unmatched. The CDR3 is made up of 17 amino acids. Written as DNA, the CDR3 is TGTGCCAGCAGACAGACCGGGACAGGGGGCGCGGGCTATGGCTACACCTTC. Protein: CASRQTGTGGAGYGYTF.

This clone appeared once. The chain employs TRBV10-3 and TRBJ2-5; 8 nucleotides agree with TRBD1. With V trimmed by 4 bases and J by 5 bases, 6 bases remained unmatched. CDR1 and CDR2 from the germline V gene are ENHRY and SYGVKD. CDR3 length equals 14 residues. CDR3 region: CAISAARGPETQYF. CDR3 sequence (DNA): TGTGCCATCAGTGCGGCCAGGGGGCCCGAGACCCAGTACTTC.

The J gene is TRBJ2-2, the V gene TRBV9; D possibly uses TRBD1 or TRBD2 (5 bases each). Germline V gene data show CDR1 as SGDLS and CDR2 as YYNGEE. Trimming stripped 0 bases from V and 2 bases from J, with 11 bases between. The CDR3 runs 16 residues. The DNA of the CDR3 is TGTGCCAGCAGCGTAGATTCGGGACCCAACACCGGGGAGCTGTTTTTT. It specifies CASSVDSGPNTGELFF.

V usage is TRBV9 and J usage is TRBJ1-4, with a weak D call TRBD1 (5 bases). V lost 3 bases and J lost 7, with 13 bases in between. The CDR3 consists of 14 residues. Germline V gene lookup returns CDR1 SGDLS and CDR2 YYNGEE. The CDR3 coding sequence is TGTGCCAGCAGCGAGGGACCGGATGGTGAAAAACTGTTTTTT. Its translation is CASSEGPDGEKLFF.

The J gene is TRBJ2-7, the V gene TRBV13; 7 bases are a match to TRBD1. CDR1 is PRHDT, CDR2 FYEKMQ, per germline (reference sequence). The CDR3 is 15 amino acids. J was trimmed by 2 bases and V by 6 bases; bases with no gene match: 10. CDR3 bases: TGTGCCAGCAGTCTCACAGGGGAACCCCCCTACGAGCAGTACTTC. Its protein product is CASSLTGEPPYEQYF. Supplemented by reference TRBV13 and TRBJ2-7, the full variable domain reads AAGVIQSPRHLIKEKRETATLKCYPIPRHDTVYWYQQGPGQDPQFLISFYEKMQSDKGSIPDRFSAQQFSDYHSELNMSSLELGDSALYFCASSLTGEPPYEQYFGPGTRLTVT.

The J gene is TRBJ1-2, the V gene TRBV7-8; D is possibly TRBD1 (5 bases). This CDR3 has 15 residues. Trimming removed 5 bases at V and 0 bases at J, with 13 bases between. Germline CDR1 and CDR2: SGHVS and FQNEAQ. CDR3 amino acids: CASSPRGGSNYGYTF. DNA of the CDR3: TGTGCCAGCAGCCCTAGGGGCGGCTCTAACTATGGCTACACCTTC.

V usage is TRBV5-6 and J usage is TRBJ2-7; tentatively, D is TRBD1 (5 bases). Between the trimmed V and J ends, which lost 3 bases and 4 bases, there was a span of 20 bases. The CDR3 totals 16 residues. CDR1 and CDR2 from the germline V gene are SGHDT and YYEEEE. The CDR3 DNA reads as TGTGCCAGCAGCTCGGAGTTGACAGTTTATGGGTACGAGCAGTACTTC. Amino acids: CASSSELTVYGYEQYF.

The rearrangement links TRBV4-1 to TRBJ2-3; 7 bases fit TRBD2. CDR1 is MGHRA and CDR2 is YSYEKL in the germline V gene. The CDR3 sequence is 15 residues long. The ends lost 4 bases at V and 1 base at J; junction bases unmatched: 5. The CDR3: CASSRAGDGTDTQYF. The CDR3 nucleotides read TGCGCCAGCAGCCGGGCGGGAGATGGCACAGATACGCAGTATTTT.

The chain uses TRBV7-9 and TRBJ2-7, with a tentative D call TRBD2 (6 bases). The CDR3 is 15 residues long. V lost 1 base, J lost 2 bases, and 12 bases lay in between. The germline V gene has CDR1 SEHNR and CDR2 FQNEAQ (reference sequence). The CDR3 nucleotides are TGTGCCAGCAGCTTAGGTGGGGGGTGGACCTACGAGCAGTACTTC. Protein: CASSLGGGWTYEQYF.

V gene TRBV7-9 combines with J gene TRBJ2-1, with 11 bases fitting TRBD2. The CDR3 loop spans 17 amino acids. V lost 3 bases, J lost 4 bases, and 8 bases stayed unmatched. Per germline, CDR1 SEHNR and CDR2 FQNEAQ (reference sequence). The CDR3 is CASSFPGLADKYNEQFF. CDR3 DNA: TGTGCCAGCAGCTTCCCGGGACTAGCGGACAAATACAATGAGCAGTTCTTC.

This clone came up a few times. The chain is built from TRBV5-1 and TRBJ2-3; TRBD1 agrees at 8 bases. The length of the CDR3 is 14 residues. Losses at the gene ends were 6 bases for V and 4 bases for J; bases not matched to a gene: 7. Germline V gives CDR1 SGHRS, CDR2 YFSETQ. The CDR3 sequence is CASTQGAKSDTQYF. CDR3 nucleotide sequence: TGCGCCAGCACCCAGGGGGCAAAATCAGATACGCAGTATTTT.

The J gene is TRBJ2-3, the V gene TRBV18; D might be TRBD2 (6 bases). The CDR3 loop spans 16 amino acids. Trimming cost V 6 bases and J 1 base, with 17 bases left between them. Germline CDR1 reads KGHSH; CDR2 reads LQKENI. The CDR3 nucleotides are TGTGCCAGCTCCGGATTTAGCGGTACTCGCACAGATACGCAGTATTTT. It translates to CASSGFSGTRTDTQYF.

This chain uses TRBV28 with TRBJ2-2, with D maybe TRBD2 (5 bases). V lost 6 bases and J lost 1, with 18 bases in between. Looked up from germline, CDR1 is MDHEN and CDR2 is SYDVKM. This CDR3 is 17 amino acids long. For the CDR3, the DNA is TGTGCCAGCAGCCGCCGGGGAGCCGCGCGGAACACCGGGGAGCTGTTTTTT. Its protein product is CASSRRGAARNTGELFF.

J is TRBJ1-4 and V is TRBV6-4; no clear D gene. Trimming took off 4 bases at V and 1 base at J, with 10 bases between the two ends. From germline, CDR1 is MRHNA and CDR2 SNTAGT. The CDR3 covers 15 residues. The CDR3 loop is CASSGDALTNEKLFF. In nucleotides, the CDR3 is TGTGCCAGCAGTGGCGACGCATTAACTAATGAAAAACTGTTTTTT.

This chain joins TRBV27 and TRBJ2-7; TRBD2 matches at 10 bases. CDR1 MNHEY and CDR2 SMNVEV come from the germline V gene (reference sequence). The CDR3 extends over 16 amino acids. The V gene end was trimmed by 4 bases and the J gene end by 5 bases; junction bases not matched to a gene: 11. CDR3 protein: CASSSPYSGRWHEQYF. CDR3 nucleotide sequence: TGTGCCAGCAGTTCACCTTATAGCGGGAGGTGGCACGAGCAGTACTTC.

The J gene is TRBJ2-1, the V gene TRBV12-2; TRBD1, the D gene given by the table, was not confirmed from the DNA. TRBV12-2 is labeled a pseudogene. The CDR3 totals 18 residues. The CDR3 loop reads CASQSRRRRQGAKNEQFF. The CDR3 DNA is TGTGCAAGTCAAAGTCGACGGCGTCGACAGGGGGCTAAAAATGAGCAGTTCTTC.

This sequence joins TRBV19 and TRBJ1-5; 10 bases match TRBD1. Germline trimming cut 1 base from V and 16 bases from J; bases unmatched to any gene: 7. CDR1 LNHDA and CDR2 SQIVND come from the germline V gene (reference sequence). This CDR3 is built from 13 residues. The DNA of the CDR3 is TGTGCCAGTAGTATAGGCGGGACAGGGGAATTACATTTT. Its protein is CASSIGGTGELHF.

The V gene is TRBV18, the J gene TRBJ1-1; D is unclear. This CDR3 region has 12 residues. V was shortened by 5 bases and J by 3 bases, with 7 bases between the two germline ends. Germline values: CDR1 KGHSH, CDR2 LQKENI. The CDR3 here is CASSTQYTEAFF. CDR3 nucleotide sequence: TGTGCCAGCTCAACACAGTACACTGAAGCTTTCTTT.

The chain links TRBV5-1 to TRBJ2-5; 8 bases are shared with TRBD1. The CDR3 contains 14 residues. Germline CDR1 is SGHRS and CDR2 is YFSETQ. The junction had 3 bases not matched to a gene; V was cut back by 4 bases and J by 1 base. The CDR3 DNA reads TGCGCCAGCAGCACCGGGACAGGCCAAGAGACCCAGTACTTC. It codes for CASSTGTGQETQYF. Based on the CDR3 plus reference TRBV5-1 and TRBJ2-5, the full variable domain is KAGVTQTPRYLIKTRGQQVTLSCSPISGHRSVSWYQQTPGQGLQFLFEYFSETQRNKGNFPGRFSGRQFSNSRSEMNVSTLELGDSALYLCASSTGTGQETQYFGPGTRLLVL.

The V call is TRBV28, the J call TRBJ1-1; D is ambiguous. In germline, CDR1 is MDHEN, CDR2 SYDVKM. Trimming shortened V by 4 bases and J by 10 bases, and 13 bases separated the two germline ends. The CDR3 consists of 12 residues. The DNA for the CDR3 is TGTGCCAGCAGTTCGGAGCCACAAGGAGCTTTCTTT. Amino acid sequence: CASSSEPQGAFF.

This chain uses TRBV15 with TRBJ2-2, with 8 bases fitting TRBD2. In germline, CDR1 is LNHNV, CDR2 YYDKDF (reference sequence). V trimming: 2 bases; J trimming: 0 bases; junction bases outside the gene matches: 5. CDR3 length equals 17 residues. The CDR3 loop reads CATSRNRLASNTGELFF. For the CDR3, the DNA is TGTGCCACCAGCAGAAACCGACTAGCGTCGAACACCGGGGAGCTGTTTTTT.

J is TRBJ2-3 and V is TRBV18, with TRBD2 as a possible D gene (6 bases). The CDR3 runs to 15 residues. Trimming shortened V by 2 bases and J by 4 bases, and 13 bases separated the two germline ends. CDR1 is KGHSH and CDR2 is LQKENI in the germline V gene. CDR3 sequence: CASSPSTSRADTQYF. The CDR3 nucleotides read TGTGCCAGCTCACCATCCACTAGCAGGGCAGATACGCAGTATTTT.

Notes on this clone: Within the sample, other DNA sequences also encode this same CDR3. The rearrangement joins TRBV6-6 to TRBJ2-4; possibly TRBD1 for D (7 bases). There are 16 residues in the CDR3. V was clipped by 2 bases and J by 7 bases, with 18 bases between them. Germline CDR1 MNHNY, CDR2 SVGAGI (reference sequence). The CDR3: CASSYHAGKQGNIQYF. The DNA of the CDR3 is TGTGCCAGCAGTTACCATGCGGGGAAACAGGGGAACATTCAGTACTTC.

The chain couples TRBV7-2 to TRBJ2-3; TRBD2 matches 13 bases. The CDR3 is 16 residues long. Germline assignment: CDR1 SGHTA and CDR2 FQGNSA. V was pared by 5 bases and J by 6 bases, with 8 bases of the junction left unmatched. CDR3 loop: CASSLGLAGAGDTQYF. DNA of the CDR3: TGTGCCAGCAGCCTAGGACTAGCGGGGGCAGGTGATACGCAGTATTTT. Together with reference TRBV7-2 and TRBJ2-3, the CDR3 gives the full variable domain: GAGVSQSPSNKVTEKGKDVELRCDPISGHTALYWYRQSLGQGLEFLIYFQGNSAPDKSGLPSDRFSAERTGGSVSTLTIQRTQQEDSAVYLCASSLGLAGAGDTQYFGPGTRLTVL.

CDR3 region: CASSRGQGNYYEQYF. The CDR3 DNA is TGTGCCAGCAGCCGGGGACAGGGAAATTACTACGAGCAGTACTTC. V is TRBV6-6 and J is TRBJ2-7, with 9 bases matching TRBD1. CDR3 size: 15 residues. Germline V gene sequence: CDR1 MNHNY, CDR2 SVGAGI (reference sequence). V gave up 6 bases and J gave up 3 bases; unmatched junction bases: 9.

The genes are TRBV13 and TRBJ2-3; D ambiguous. Trimming stripped 6 bases from V and 0 bases from J, with 7 bases between. There are 13 residues in the CDR3. CDR1 is PRHDT and CDR2 is FYEKMQ in the germline V gene (reference sequence). The CDR3 DNA reads TGTGCCAGCAGGGTTGGGAGCACAGATACGCAGTATTTT. As protein: CASRVGSTDTQYF. Complete variable domain (other parts from reference TRBV13 and TRBJ2-3): AAGVIQSPRHLIKEKRETATLKCYPIPRHDTVYWYQQGPGQDPQFLISFYEKMQSDKGSIPDRFSAQQFSDYHSELNMSSLELGDSALYFCASRVGSTDTQYFGPGTRLTVL.

The chain links TRBV11-2 to TRBJ2-7; 10 nucleotides match TRBD1. Germline CDR1 reads SGHAT; CDR2 reads FQNNGV. The CDR3 runs 15 residues. The ends lost 4 bases at V and 7 bases at J; junction bases unmatched: 10. CDR3 in amino acids: CASSWDRGVASEQYF. CDR3 sequence (DNA): TGTGCCAGCAGCTGGGACAGGGGAGTTGCGAGTGAGCAGTACTTC.